This T cell receptor (beta chain) was profiled in a study of blood T cell repertoires in COVID-19 (TCRdb year 2020). A note on the overall study: Collaborator samples came from the United States, Italy and Spain and covered acute and convalescent phases of COVID-19. The repertoires were made available in a free public database intended to serve as a resource for research on the immune response to SARS-CoV-2. Sample metadata almost always included a de-identified subject ID, COVID-19 status, age in years and sex. The prospective study material was composed of cDNA or gDNA derived from T cells, B-cell-depleted T cells, or PBMCs. HLA class I and class II types, where available, came from metadata supplied by the sample provider rather than from assay-based typing. The dataset comprised deeply sampled blood TCRbeta repertoires from subjects exposed to, actively infected with, or recovered from COVID-19. Samples were obtained from the ongoing ImmuneRACE study (first 160 participants) and from 1,200 or so subjects provided by 6 global collaborators. What the authors observed across the whole study: The amount of clinical and demographic metadata varied by source and participant and was provided uncurated.

Of note for this clone: Its antigen target is currently unknown. No base qualities exist here, and no much larger clone lies one base off it.

The CDR3 covers 14 residues, taking in both the cysteine and the phenylalanine. Of the read, only the CDR3 DNA is kept; its 42 bases are in frame from base 1. The germline ends are 13 bases apart after V is trimmed by 4 bases and J by 2 bases. CDR1 SGDLS and CDR2 YYNGEE are derived from the germline V gene. In the prospective study, participants were roughly 18 to 89 years old, resided in 24 geographic areas of the United States, and were enrolled through a virtual design. In the prospective study, participants were assigned to cohorts based on the clinical history participants reported in a screening survey and a study questionnaire. Exposed participants were defined as having been in contact with someone with a PCR-confirmed or clinician-diagnosed COVID-19 case within 2 weeks of study entry. Mobile phlebotomists in the prospective study collected whole blood, serum and a nasopharyngeal or oropharyngeal swab from every participant. Additional blood draws and questionnaires over a roughly two-month period could optionally be provided by prospective study participants. Blood samples from the prospective study were shipped frozen or at room temperature prior to DNA extraction.

TCRbeta CDR3 regions were amplified from genomic DNA by means of the immunoSEQ Assay, a bias-controlled multiplex PCR. On the authors' methods: Nucleated cell counts per sample were estimated from amplification of reference gene primers within the assay. To quantify the absolute abundance of each unique TCRbeta CDR3 rearrangement, sequence reads were collapsed and filtered. For each sample, productive Simpson clonality was calculated as the square root of Simpson's diversity index over productive rearrangements. The immuneACCESS repertoire file appears here via TCRdb, limited to in-frame rearrangements. These files lack a portion of the clones; in checked studies, under half of the deficit traces to unresolved V genes, and the cause of the others is not known. D and trimming were read from the DNA, whereas the V and J calls and clone size are those reported in that table. For this sample the table gives around 400,000 clones, of which approximately 91% were detected only once. About 1.5% of the sample goes to the ten largest clones.

Sequenced: PBMCs or T cells enriched from blood (not recorded which). The clonotype was recovered from a woman aged 18-29 years who had been exposed to COVID-19. The chain is made from TRBV9 and TRBJ2-7; the D gene is unclear. The CDR3 has the sequence CASSSSGFAYEQYF. The DNA sequence is given as TGTGCCAGCAGCTCCTCGGGTTTTGCCTACGAGCAGTACTTC. Extended through the reference TRBV9 and TRBJ2-7 proteins, this CDR3 yields the full variable domain: DSGVTQTPKHLITATGQRVTLRCSPRSGDLSVYWYQQSLDQGLQFLIQYYNGEERAKGNILERFSAQQFPDLHSELNLSSLELGDSALYFCASSSSGFAYEQYFGPGTRLTVT.